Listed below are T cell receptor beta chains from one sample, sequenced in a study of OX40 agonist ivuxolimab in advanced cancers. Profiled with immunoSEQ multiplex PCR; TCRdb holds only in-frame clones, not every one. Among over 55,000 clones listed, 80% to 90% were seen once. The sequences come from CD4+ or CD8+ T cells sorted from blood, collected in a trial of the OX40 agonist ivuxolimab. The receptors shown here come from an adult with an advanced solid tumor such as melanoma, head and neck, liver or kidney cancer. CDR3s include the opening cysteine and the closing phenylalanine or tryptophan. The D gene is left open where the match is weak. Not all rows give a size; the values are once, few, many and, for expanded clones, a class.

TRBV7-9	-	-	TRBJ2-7	CASSLTSARGYEQYF	TGTGCCAGCAGCTTAACATCTGCCCGGGGCTACGAGCAGTACTTC
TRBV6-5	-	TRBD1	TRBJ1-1	CASSDMTGDVKAFF	TGTGCCAGCAGCGATATGACAGGGGATGTTAAAGCTTTCTTT
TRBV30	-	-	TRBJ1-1	CAWSGFSPPVEAFF	TGTGCCTGGAGTGGGTTTTCCCCCCCGGTTGAAGCTTTCTTT
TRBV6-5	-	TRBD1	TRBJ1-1	CASRSGTVNTEAFF	TGTGCCAGCAGATCCGGGACAGTGAACACTGAAGCTTTCTTT
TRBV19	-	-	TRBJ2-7	CASTDRHYEQYF	TGTGCCAGTACGGACAGACACTACGAGCAGTACTTC
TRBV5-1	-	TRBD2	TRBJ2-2	CASRIILAGGSTGELFF	TGCGCCAGCAGAATAATCCTAGCGGGAGGGAGCACCGGGGAGCTGTTTTTT
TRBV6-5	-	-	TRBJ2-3	CASKGPMADTQYF	TGTGCCAGCAAAGGTCCAATGGCAGATACGCAGTATTTT
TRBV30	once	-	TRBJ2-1	CAWSVSASGEQFF	TGTGCCTGGAGTGTATCGGCCAGCGGTGAGCAGTTCTTC
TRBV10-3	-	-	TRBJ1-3	CAIRETSGNTIYF	TGTGCCATCAGAGAAACCTCTGGAAACACCATATATTTT
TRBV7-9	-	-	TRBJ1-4	CASSLGTANEKLFF	TGTGCCAGCAGCTTAGGGACAGCTAATGAAAAACTGTTTTTT
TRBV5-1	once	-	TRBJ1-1	CASSVQGAYTEAFF	TGCGCCAGCAGCGTTCAGGGTGCGTACACTGAAGCTTTCTTT
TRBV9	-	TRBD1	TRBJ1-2	CASSALNTGADGYTF	TGTGCCAGCAGCGCCCTAAACACAGGGGCCGATGGCTACACCTTC
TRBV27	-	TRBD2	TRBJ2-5	CASSLSGTSRETQYF	TGTGCCAGCAGTTTATCTGGGACTAGCAGGGAGACCCAGTACTTC
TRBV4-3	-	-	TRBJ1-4	CASSRAVTSRNEKLFF	TGCGCCAGCAGCCGAGCGGTGACGTCGAGGAATGAAAAACTGTTTTTT
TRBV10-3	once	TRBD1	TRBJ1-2	CASNRDRVLYGYTF	TGTGCCAGCAACCGGGACAGGGTCCTCTATGGCTACACCTTC
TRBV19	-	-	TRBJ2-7	CASSSPGGATYEQYF	TGTGCCAGTAGTTCCCCGGGCGGGGCTACCTACGAGCAGTACTTC
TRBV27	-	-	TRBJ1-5	CASSLLAGDDQPQHF	TGTGCCAGCAGTTTATTAGCAGGGGATGATCAGCCCCAGCATTTT
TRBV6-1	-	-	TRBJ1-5	CASSEVPSLGQPQHF	TGTGCCAGCAGTGAAGTCCCCAGCCTCGGCCAGCCCCAGCATTTT
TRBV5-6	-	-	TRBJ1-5	CASSLGSLVMPQHF	TGTGCCAGCAGCTTGGGGAGTTTAGTTATGCCCCAGCATTTT
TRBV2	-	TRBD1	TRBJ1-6	CAADRANNSPLHF	TGTGCCGCCGACAGGGCCAATAATTCACCCCTCCACTTT
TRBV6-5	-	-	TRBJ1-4	CASSLGGATNEKLFF	TGTGCCAGCAGTCTAGGGGGGGCAACTAATGAAAAACTGTTTTTT
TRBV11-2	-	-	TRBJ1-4	CASSLSRQSAEKLFF	TGTGCCAGCAGCTTATCGAGACAGAGTGCCGAAAAACTGTTTTTT
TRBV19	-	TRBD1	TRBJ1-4	CASTDRGLTSTNEKLFF	TGTGCCAGCACAGACAGGGGTCTTACTTCAACTAATGAAAAACTGTTTTTT
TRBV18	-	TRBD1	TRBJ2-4	CASSPETGVNIQYF	TGTGCCAGCTCACCCGAGACAGGGGTGAACATTCAGTACTTC
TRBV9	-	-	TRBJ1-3	CASSVQGRSGNTIYF	TGTGCCAGCAGCGTTCAGGGGCGATCTGGAAACACCATATATTTT
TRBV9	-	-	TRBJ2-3	CASSVVEGPNTQYF	TGTGCCAGCAGCGTAGTCGAGGGACCGAATACGCAGTATTTT
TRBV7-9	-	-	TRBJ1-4	CASSSGRGPRNEKLFF	TGTGCCAGCAGCTCTGGGCGAGGGCCCCGTAATGAAAAACTGTTTTTT
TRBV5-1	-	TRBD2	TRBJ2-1	CASSPPSGGYNEQFF	TGCGCCAGCAGCCCGCCTAGCGGGGGCTACAATGAGCAGTTCTTC
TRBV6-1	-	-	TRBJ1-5	CASSATGWQPQHF	TGTGCCAGCAGTGCTACAGGGTGGCAGCCCCAGCATTTT